Each of the 21 T cell receptor beta chains below was sequenced from the same sample in a study of cytomegalovirus exposure and HLA in healthy donors. PCR employed 60 Vbeta and 13 Jbeta primers. Profiled with immunoSEQ multiplex PCR; TCRdb holds only in-frame clones, not every one. The table has around 65,000 clones, around 73% seen once. Sequenced sample: PBMCs. These receptor sequences come from a girl between 10 and 17 years old in good health and CMV-seropositive.

The rearrangement links TRBV5-1 to TRBJ1-6, with D possibly matching TRBD1 (5 bases). Trimming shortened V by 2 bases and J by 10 bases, and 13 bases separated the two germline ends. Germline values: CDR1 SGHRS, CDR2 YFSETQ. CDR3 length equals 14 residues. CDR3 nucleotides: TGCGCCAGCAGCTTTCAGGGCTATAGATCACCCCTCCACTTT. Amino acids: CASSFQGYRSPLHF.

This chain links TRBV29-1 with TRBJ1-2; tentative D call: TRBD1 (6 bases). V was pared by 7 bases and J by 8 bases, with 14 bases between. Germline CDR1 and CDR2: SQVTM and ANQGSEA. The CDR3 extends over 11 amino acids. CDR3 residues: CSAPKGEGYTF. The CDR3, as DNA: TGCAGCGCCCCAAAGGGGGAGGGCTACACCTTC.

There are a few counts of this clone. This chain links TRBV7-8 with TRBJ1-4; 11 bases are shared with TRBD1. The V and J ends lost 5 bases and 4 bases, in that order; junction bases with no gene match: 9. There are 17 residues in the CDR3. The germline V gene encodes CDR1 SGHVS and CDR2 FQNEAQ. CDR3 loop: CASSRSDRGQGNEKLFF. The CDR3 nucleotides read TGTGCCAGCAGCCGATCGGACAGGGGGCAAGGTAATGAAAAACTGTTTTTT.

V usage is TRBV11-3 and J usage is TRBJ1-2; 8 bases agree with TRBD1. Germline V CDR1 and CDR2: SGHNT, YENEEA. Trimming cost V 6 bases and J 4 bases; bases outside gene matches: 1. The CDR3 loop spans 12 amino acids. The CDR3 DNA reads as TGTGCCAGCAGTGACAGGGGCTATGGCTACACCTTC. Amino acids: CASSDRGYGYTF.

The chain is built from TRBV15 and TRBJ1-1, with a possible D match to TRBD1 (5 bases). Germline V gene sequence: CDR1 LNHNV, CDR2 YYDKDF (reference sequence). The CDR3 is 13 amino acids. V gave up 3 bases and J gave up 4 bases, with 9 bases separating them. The CDR3 region has the DNA TGTGCCACCAGCAGGAAGGGACTCACTGAAGCTTTCTTT. Protein: CATSRKGLTEAFF.

This clone has more than one count but fewer than ten. The genes are TRBV12-5 and TRBJ1-2; 8 nucleotides line up with TRBD1. The CDR3 length is 16 residues. Trimming removed 0 bases from V and 0 bases from J; junction bases left unmatched: 3. The germline V gene encodes CDR1 LGHNT and CDR2 FRNRAP. The CDR3, as DNA: TGTGCTAGTGGTTTGGTACAGGGGGTCACTAACTATGGCTACACCTTC. Its protein product is CASGLVQGVTNYGYTF.

The chain recombines TRBV9 with TRBJ2-1; TRBD1 matches 10 bases. The CDR3 has 14 residues. CDR1 and CDR2 (germline): SGDLS, YYNGEE. Trimming removed 3 bases from V and 7 bases from J; junction bases left unmatched: 4. The CDR3 DNA sequence: TGTGCCAGCAGCGCAGGGACAGGGGCGAATGAGCAGTTCTTC. It specifies CASSAGTGANEQFF. Drawing the rest from reference TRBV9 and TRBJ2-1, the complete variable domain is DSGVTQTPKHLITATGQRVTLRCSPRSGDLSVYWYQQSLDQGLQFLIQYYNGEERAKGNILERFSAQQFPDLHSELNLSSLELGDSALYFCASSAGTGANEQFFGPGTRLTVL.

The gene calls are TRBV30 and TRBJ2-3; TRBD2 matches at 10 bases. This CDR3 region has 14 residues. Germline V gene sequence: CDR1 GTSNPN, CDR2 SVGIG (reference sequence). Germline trimming cut 2 bases from V and 2 bases from J; bases unmatched to any gene: 1. In DNA form, the CDR3 reads TGTGCCTGGAGTCTAGCGGGGGACACAGATACGCAGTATTTT. This translates into CAWSLAGDTDTQYF.

This clone showed up just once. V gene TRBV4-2 combines with J gene TRBJ2-2, with 10 bases fitting TRBD2. Germline CDR1 reads LGHNA; CDR2 reads YNFKEQ. Trimming removed 3 bases from V and 6 bases from J; junction bases left unmatched: 10. This CDR3 comprises 17 residues. The CDR3 region is CASSQVWASGSAGELFF. The CDR3, as DNA: TGTGCCAGCAGCCAGGTCTGGGCTAGCGGGAGCGCCGGGGAGCTGTTTTTT.

This chain connects TRBV15 to TRBJ2-7; D gene ambiguous. The CDR3 is made up of 14 amino acids. Per germline, CDR1 LNHNV and CDR2 YYDKDF (reference sequence). Trimming removed 1 base from V and 5 bases from J, with 12 bases in between. In nucleotides, the CDR3 is TGTGCCACCAGCAGAGTAGAGAAGTCCGACGAGCAGTACTTC. It codes for CATSRVEKSDEQYF.

This clone showed up just once. The chain employs TRBV6-6 and TRBJ2-1; 14 bases line up with TRBD2. CDR1 and CDR2 (germline): MNHNY, SVGAGI (reference sequence). Trimming removed 5 bases from V and 10 bases from J; junction bases left unmatched: 10. The CDR3 loop spans 16 amino acids. CDR3 sequence: CASSGGTSGSWPEQFF. Written as DNA, the CDR3 is TGTGCCAGCAGTGGAGGGACTAGCGGGAGTTGGCCCGAGCAGTTCTTC.

The V and J genes are TRBV14 and TRBJ2-7, with D tentatively TRBD1 (6 bases). This CDR3 spans 15 amino acids. Germline CDR1 SGHDN, CDR2 FVKESK. Between the trimmed V and J ends, which lost 1 base and 1 base, there was a span of 11 bases. The CDR3 sequence: CASSQVGDNSYEQYF. CDR3 coding DNA: TGTGCCAGCAGCCAAGTGGGGGACAATTCCTACGAGCAGTACTTC.

The chain carries TRBV18 and TRBJ1-1; the D is unclear. Trimming removed 1 base at V and 5 bases at J, with 8 bases between. This CDR3 has 13 amino acids. CDR1 KGHSH and CDR2 LQKENI come from the germline V gene. This CDR3 reads CASSPLSETEAFF. The CDR3 coding sequence is TGTGCCAGCTCACCACTCTCGGAGACTGAAGCTTTCTTT.

The DNA for the CDR3 is TGTGCCAGCAGCTTCCCTAGCGGGAGGGGTAATGAGCAGTTCTTC. It yields the protein CASSFPSGRGNEQFF. The chain joins TRBV5-4 to TRBJ2-1; TRBD2 agrees at 12 bases. Germline V gene data show CDR1 as SGHNT and CDR2 as YYREEE (reference sequence). Trimming removed 2 bases from V and 7 bases from J; junction bases left unmatched: 4. CDR3 length equals 15 residues.

This clone was recorded only once. The V and J genes are TRBV4-3 and TRBJ2-1; maybe TRBD1 (5 bases). V lost 0 bases, J lost 6 bases, and 12 bases lay in between. The length of the CDR3 is 15 residues. Germline CDR1 is LGHNA and CDR2 is YSLEER. The CDR3 here is CASSQDGHHSNEQFF. The DNA for the CDR3 is TGCGCCAGCAGCCAAGATGGACACCACAGCAATGAGCAGTTCTTC.

The CDR3 protein is CASSLGRENTEAFF. The DNA for the CDR3 is TGCGCCAGCAGCTTGGGCAGGGAGAACACTGAAGCTTTCTTT. The chain links TRBV5-1 to TRBJ1-1, with D tentatively TRBD1 (5 bases). V was cut by 0 bases and J by 1 base, with 7 bases left in between. CDR3 length: 14 amino acids. CDR1 is SGHRS, CDR2 YFSETQ, per germline.

The chain combines TRBV25-1 with TRBJ1-2, with D unresolved. Trimming took 1 base from V and 8 from J, leaving 17 bases between them. The CDR3 sequence is 15 residues long. Germline CDR1 is MGHDK and CDR2 is SYGVNS. The CDR3 nucleotides are TGTGCCAGCAGTGAATCTCCTGGACTAAGAGGGGGCTACACCTTC. Translated: CASSESPGLRGGYTF.

The V gene is TRBV10-3, the J gene TRBJ2-7; TRBD2 agrees at 9 bases. Trimming cost V 1 base and J 6 bases; bases outside gene matches: 4. CDR1 is ENHRY, CDR2 SYGVKD, per germline. The CDR3 is 14 residues long. The DNA for the CDR3 is TGTGCCATCAGTGAGTACCAACTAGCGGGCGAGCAGTACTTC. It translates to CAISEYQLAGEQYF.

The chain links TRBV7-9 to TRBJ1-1; 7 bases match TRBD1. The CDR3 length is 12 residues. V lost 5 bases, J lost 5 bases, and 2 bases stayed unmatched. Germline V lookup: CDR1 SEHNR, CDR2 FQNEAQ (reference sequence). CDR3 DNA sequence: TGTGCCAGCAGCCGACAGGGAACTGAAGCTTTCTTT. Its translation is CASSRQGTEAFF.

The V and J genes are TRBV6-1 and TRBJ2-7; 13 nucleotides line up with TRBD2. V lost 3 bases and J lost 2; bases outside the gene matches: 13. The CDR3 is made up of 19 amino acids. The germline CDR1 and CDR2 sequences are MNHNS and SASEGT. DNA for the CDR3: TGTGCCAGCAGTGAGGCCGGGACTAGCGGGACCCCTTCGGCCTACGAGCAGTACTTC. Protein sequence: CASSEAGTSGTPSAYEQYF.

This chain links TRBV7-9 with TRBJ1-1; 7 bases fit TRBD1. From germline, CDR1 is SEHNR and CDR2 FQNEAQ (reference sequence). The CDR3 loop spans 12 amino acids. V lost 4 bases to trimming and J lost 6 bases; unmatched junction nucleotides: 2. This CDR3 reads CASSSQGAEAFF. DNA of the CDR3: TGTGCCAGCAGCTCGCAGGGGGCTGAAGCTTTCTTT.